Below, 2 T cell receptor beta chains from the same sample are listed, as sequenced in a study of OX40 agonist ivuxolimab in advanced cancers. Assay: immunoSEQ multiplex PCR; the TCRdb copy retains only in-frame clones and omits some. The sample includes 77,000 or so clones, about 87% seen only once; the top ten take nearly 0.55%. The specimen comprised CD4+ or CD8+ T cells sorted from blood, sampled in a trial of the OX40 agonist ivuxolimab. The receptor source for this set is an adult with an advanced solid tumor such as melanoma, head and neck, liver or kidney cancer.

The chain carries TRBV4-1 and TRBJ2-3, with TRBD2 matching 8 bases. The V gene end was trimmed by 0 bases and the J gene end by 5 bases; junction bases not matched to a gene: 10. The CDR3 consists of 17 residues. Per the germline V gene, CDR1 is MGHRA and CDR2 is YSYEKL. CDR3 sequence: CASSQESSGAGEDTQYF. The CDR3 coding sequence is TGCGCCAGCAGCCAAGAAAGTTCGGGAGCGGGAGAAGATACGCAGTATTTT.

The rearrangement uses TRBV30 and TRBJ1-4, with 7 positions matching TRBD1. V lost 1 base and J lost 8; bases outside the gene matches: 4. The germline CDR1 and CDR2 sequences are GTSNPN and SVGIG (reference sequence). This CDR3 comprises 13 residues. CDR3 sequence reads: CAWSGGGNEKLFF. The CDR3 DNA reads TGTGCCTGGAGTGGAGGGGGCAACGAAAAACTGTTTTTT.